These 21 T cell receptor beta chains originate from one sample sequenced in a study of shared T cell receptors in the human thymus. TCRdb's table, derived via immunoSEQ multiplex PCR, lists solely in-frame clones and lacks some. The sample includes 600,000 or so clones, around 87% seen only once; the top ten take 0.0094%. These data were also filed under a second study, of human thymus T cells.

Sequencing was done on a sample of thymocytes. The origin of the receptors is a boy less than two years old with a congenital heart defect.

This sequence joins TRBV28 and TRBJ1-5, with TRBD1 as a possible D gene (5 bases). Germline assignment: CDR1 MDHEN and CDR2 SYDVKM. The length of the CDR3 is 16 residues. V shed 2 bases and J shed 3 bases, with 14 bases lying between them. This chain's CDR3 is CASSLQGVGPNQPQHF. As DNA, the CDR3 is TGTGCCAGCAGTTTACAGGGTGTAGGCCCCAATCAGCCCCAGCATTTT.

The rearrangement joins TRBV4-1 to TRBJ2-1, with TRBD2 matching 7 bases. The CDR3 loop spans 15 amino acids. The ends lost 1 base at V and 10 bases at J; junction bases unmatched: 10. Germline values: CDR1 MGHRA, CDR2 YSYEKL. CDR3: CASSQARAGEEEQFF. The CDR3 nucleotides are TGCGCCAGCAGCCAAGCTCGTGCGGGAGAGGAAGAGCAGTTCTTC.

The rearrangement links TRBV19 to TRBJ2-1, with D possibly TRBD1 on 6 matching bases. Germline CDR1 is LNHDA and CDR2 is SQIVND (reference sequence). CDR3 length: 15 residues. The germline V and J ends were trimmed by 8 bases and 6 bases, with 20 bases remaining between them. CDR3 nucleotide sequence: TGTGCCAGTTCCCTCGGCAGGGGCGTCTGCAATGAGCAGTTCTTC. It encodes CASSLGRGVCNEQFF. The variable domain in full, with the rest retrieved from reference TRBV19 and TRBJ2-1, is DGGITQSPKYLFRKEGQNVTLSCEQNLNHDAMYWYRQDPGQGLRLIYYSQIVNDFQKGDIAEGYSVSREKKESFPLTVTSAQKNPTAFYLCASSLGRGVCNEQFFGPGTRLTVL.

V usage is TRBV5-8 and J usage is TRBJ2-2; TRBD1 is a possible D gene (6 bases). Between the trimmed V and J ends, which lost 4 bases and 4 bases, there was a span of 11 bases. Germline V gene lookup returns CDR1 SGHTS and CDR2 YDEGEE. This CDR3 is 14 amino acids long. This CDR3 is CASSLRTATGELFF. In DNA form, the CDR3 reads TGTGCCAGCAGCCTTCGGACAGCCACCGGGGAGCTGTTTTTT.

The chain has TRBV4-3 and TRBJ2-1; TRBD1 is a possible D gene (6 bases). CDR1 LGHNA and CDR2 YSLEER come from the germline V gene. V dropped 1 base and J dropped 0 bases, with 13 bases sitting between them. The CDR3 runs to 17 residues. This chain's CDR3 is CASSQAEDSSSYNEQFF. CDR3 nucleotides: TGCGCCAGCAGCCAAGCCGAGGACAGCAGCTCCTACAATGAGCAGTTCTTC.

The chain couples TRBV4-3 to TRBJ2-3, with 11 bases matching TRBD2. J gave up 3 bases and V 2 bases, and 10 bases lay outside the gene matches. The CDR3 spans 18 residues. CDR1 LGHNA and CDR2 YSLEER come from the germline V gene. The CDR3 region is CASSQNRTGTSGTDTQYF. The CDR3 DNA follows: TGCGCCAGCAGCCAAAATCGAACCGGGACTAGCGGAACAGATACGCAGTATTTT.

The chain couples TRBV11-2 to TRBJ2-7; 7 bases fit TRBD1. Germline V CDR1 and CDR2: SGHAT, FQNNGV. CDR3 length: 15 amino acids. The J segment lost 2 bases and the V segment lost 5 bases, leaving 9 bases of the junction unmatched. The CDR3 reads CASSTDRVDTYEQYF. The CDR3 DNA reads TGTGCCAGCAGCACCGACAGGGTAGACACCTACGAGCAGTACTTC.

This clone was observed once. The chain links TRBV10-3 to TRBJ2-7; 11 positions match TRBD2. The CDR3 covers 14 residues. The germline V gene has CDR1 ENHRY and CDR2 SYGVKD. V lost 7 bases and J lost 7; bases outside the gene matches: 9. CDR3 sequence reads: CAIKLAGEAGEQYF. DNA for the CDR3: TGTGCCATCAAACTAGCGGGAGAGGCAGGTGAGCAGTACTTC.

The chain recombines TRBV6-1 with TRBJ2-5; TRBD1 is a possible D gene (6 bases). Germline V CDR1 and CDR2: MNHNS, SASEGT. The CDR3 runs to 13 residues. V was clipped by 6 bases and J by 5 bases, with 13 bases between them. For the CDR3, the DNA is TGTGCCAGCAGACCGGACAGAGGGGAGACCCAGTACTTC. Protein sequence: CASRPDRGETQYF.

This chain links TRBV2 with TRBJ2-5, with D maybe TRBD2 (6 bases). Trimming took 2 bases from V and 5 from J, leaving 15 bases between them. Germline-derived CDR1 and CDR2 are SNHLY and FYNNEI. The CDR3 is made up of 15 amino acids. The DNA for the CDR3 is TGTGCCAGCAGTGAATTGGCGGGGAGGTGGGAGACCCAGTACTTC. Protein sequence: CASSELAGRWETQYF.

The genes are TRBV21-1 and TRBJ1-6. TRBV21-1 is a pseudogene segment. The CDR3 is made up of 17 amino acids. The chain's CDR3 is CASSKEGALRGNSPLHF. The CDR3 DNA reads TGTGCCAGCAGCAAAGAAGGAGCGCTCCGCGGTAATTCACCCCTCCACTTT.

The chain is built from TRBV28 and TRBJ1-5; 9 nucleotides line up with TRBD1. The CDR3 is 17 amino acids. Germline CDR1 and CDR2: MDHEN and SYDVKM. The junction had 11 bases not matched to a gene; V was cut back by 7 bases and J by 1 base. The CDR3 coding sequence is TGTGCCAGCAATCGGACAGGGGAAGAAATAAGCAATCAGCCCCAGCATTTT. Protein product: CASNRTGEEISNQPQHF. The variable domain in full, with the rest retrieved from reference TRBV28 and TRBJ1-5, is DVKVTQSSRYLVKRTGEKVFLECVQDMDHENMFWYRQDPGLGLRLIYFSYDVKMKEKGDIPEGYSVSREKKERFSLILESASTNQTSMYLCASNRTGEEISNQPQHFGDGTRLSIL.

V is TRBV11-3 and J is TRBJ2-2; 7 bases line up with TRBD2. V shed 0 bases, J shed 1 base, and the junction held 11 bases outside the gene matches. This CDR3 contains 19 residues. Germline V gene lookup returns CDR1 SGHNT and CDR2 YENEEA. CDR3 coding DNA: TGTGCCAGCAGCTTAGATGGCCAGGGAGCTAGCGGGAACACCGGGGAGCTGTTTTTT. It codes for CASSLDGQGASGNTGELFF.

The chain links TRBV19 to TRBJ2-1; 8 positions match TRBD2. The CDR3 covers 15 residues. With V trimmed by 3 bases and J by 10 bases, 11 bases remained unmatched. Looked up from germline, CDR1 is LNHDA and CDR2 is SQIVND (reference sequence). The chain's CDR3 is CASSMFGSGTLEQFF. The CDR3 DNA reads TGTGCCAGTAGTATGTTTGGTAGCGGGACCCTAGAGCAGTTCTTC.

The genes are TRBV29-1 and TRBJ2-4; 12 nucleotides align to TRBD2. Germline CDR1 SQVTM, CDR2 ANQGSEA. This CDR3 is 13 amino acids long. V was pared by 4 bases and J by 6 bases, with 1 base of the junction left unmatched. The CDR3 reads CSVAGLAGNIQYF. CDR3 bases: TGCAGCGTTGCGGGACTAGCGGGAAACATTCAGTACTTC. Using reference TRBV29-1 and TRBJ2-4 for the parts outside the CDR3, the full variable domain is SAVISQKPSRDICQRGTSLTIQCQVDSQVTMMFWYRQQPGQSLTLIATANQGSEATYESGFVIDKFPISRPNLTFSTLTVSNMSPEDSSIYLCSVAGLAGNIQYFGAGTRLSVL.

CDR3 residues: CSARSRVGYTF. DNA of the CDR3: TGCAGTGCTAGGTCTCGCGTGGGCTACACCTTC. The chain joins TRBV20-1 to TRBJ1-2; D gene uncertain. CDR3 length equals 11 residues. In germline, CDR1 is DFQATT, CDR2 SNEGSKA (reference sequence). V gave up 3 bases and J gave up 8 bases, with 10 bases separating them.

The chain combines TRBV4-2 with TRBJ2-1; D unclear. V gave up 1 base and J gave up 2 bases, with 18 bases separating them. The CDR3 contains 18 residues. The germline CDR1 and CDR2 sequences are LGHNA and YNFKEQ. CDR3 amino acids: CASSQVPPATPAYNEQFF. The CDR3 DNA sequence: TGTGCCAGCAGCCAAGTTCCCCCCGCAACACCCGCCTACAATGAGCAGTTCTTC.

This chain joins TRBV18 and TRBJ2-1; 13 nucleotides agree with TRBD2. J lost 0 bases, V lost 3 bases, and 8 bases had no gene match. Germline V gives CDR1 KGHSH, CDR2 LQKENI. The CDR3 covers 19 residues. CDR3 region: CASSPIWTSGRSSYNEQFF. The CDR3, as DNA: TGTGCCAGCTCACCGATTTGGACTAGCGGGAGAAGCTCCTACAATGAGCAGTTCTTC.

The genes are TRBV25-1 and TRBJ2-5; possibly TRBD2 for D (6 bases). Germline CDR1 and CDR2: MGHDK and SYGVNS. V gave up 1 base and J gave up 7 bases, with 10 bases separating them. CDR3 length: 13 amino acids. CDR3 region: CASSEFGRGTQYF. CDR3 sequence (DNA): TGTGCCAGCAGTGAATTTGGGCGGGGGACCCAGTACTTC.

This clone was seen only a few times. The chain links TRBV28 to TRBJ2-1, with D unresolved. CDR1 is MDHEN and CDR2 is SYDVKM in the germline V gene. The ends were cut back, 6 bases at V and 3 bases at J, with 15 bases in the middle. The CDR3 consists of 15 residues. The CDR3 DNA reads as TGTGCCAGCAGCCCACTAACGCCAAGCTACAATGAGCAGTTCTTC. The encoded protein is CASSPLTPSYNEQFF.

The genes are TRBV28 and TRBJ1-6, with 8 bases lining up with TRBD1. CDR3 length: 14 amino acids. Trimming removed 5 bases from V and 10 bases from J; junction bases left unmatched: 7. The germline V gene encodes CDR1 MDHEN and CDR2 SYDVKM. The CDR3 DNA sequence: TGTGCCAGCAGTGGAACAGGGGGTTACTCACCCCTCCACTTT. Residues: CASSGTGGYSPLHF.